Following are 17 T cell receptor beta chains from one sample sequenced in a study of T-cell reconstitution after alpha-beta-depleted transplantation in children. Unique molecular identifiers were built into the TCRbeta library. MiXCR was run by TCRdb on the PCR reads, yielding one entry per CDR3 protein. The sample gives around 490,000 distinct CDR3 sequences, roughly an eighth of which show up once; 14% is in the top ten. Sequenced material: PBMCs, mostly from graft donor cells, taken 180 days after TCRalphabeta/CD19-depleted stem cell transplant. The receptors stem from a female patient under 10 years old who had a stem cell transplant for aplastic anemia, so the T cells may come from the graft donor.

This clonotype occurred a few times. The chain links TRBV6-2 or TRBV6-3 to TRBJ2-1, with a weak D call TRBD2 (6 bases). The CDR3 extends over 11 amino acids. Per germline, CDR1 MNHEY and CDR2 SVGEGT. The V gene lost 2 bases and the J gene lost 14 bases, with 10 bases spanning the gap. The CDR3 spells CASSYAGGKFF. CDR3 coding DNA: TGTGCCAGCAGTTACGCAGGAGGGAAGTTCTTC.

In this sample, this clonotype turned up a few times. This sequence joins TRBV29-1 and TRBJ1-5, with a tentative D call TRBD1 (5 bases). Trimming took off 3 bases at V and 11 bases at J, with 14 bases between the two ends. The CDR3 is 12 amino acids. Germline V lookup: CDR1 SQVTM, CDR2 ANQGSEA. In DNA, the CDR3 is TGCAGCGTTGAGGGCCCTGGGGGGGCCCAGCATTTT. This encodes CSVEGPGGAQHF.

V gene TRBV14 combines with J gene TRBJ1-4; 7 nucleotides line up with TRBD1. Germline trimming cut 3 bases from V and 4 bases from J; bases unmatched to any gene: 5. There are 15 residues in the CDR3. Germline assignment: CDR1 SGHDN and CDR2 FVKESK. CDR3: CASSQVGQLNEKLFF. The CDR3 region has the DNA TGTGCCAGCAGCCAGGTGGGACAGCTTAATGAAAAACTGTTTTTT.

This chain joins TRBV5-1 and TRBJ2-7, with D maybe TRBD2 (6 bases). CDR3 length: 15 amino acids. Germline V CDR1 and CDR2: SGHRS, YFSETQ. Trimming left V 0 bases short and J 1 base short, with 11 bases between. CDR3 DNA sequence: TGCGCCAGCAGCTTGGTAGTAGCGGAGTCCTACGAGCAGTACTTC. Translating gives CASSLVVAESYEQYF.

The sample holds many counts of this clonotype. J is TRBJ2-5 and V is TRBV5-8; D perhaps matches TRBD1 (5 bases). This CDR3 region has 14 residues. In germline, CDR1 is SGHTS, CDR2 YDEGEE. The V end was cut by 1 base, the J end by 1 base, with 8 bases between. Written as DNA, the CDR3 is TGTGCCAGCAGCTTGCTCCAGGGCCAAGAGACCCAGTACTTC. It codes for CASSLLQGQETQYF.

A word on this clonotype: This may be a read error, as it is one base from a much larger clone. This CDR3 fails to terminate in the conserved phenylalanine or tryptophan, so it likely reflects a read error. The chain uses TRBV11-1 and TRBJ2-1; a weak D match, TRBD2 (5 bases). This CDR3 has 16 amino acids. V was clipped by 0 bases and J by 5 bases, with 14 bases between them. Germline V gene data show CDR1 as SGHAT and CDR2 as FQDESV (reference sequence). The CDR3, as DNA: TGTGCCAGCAGCTTAGCGCCTCGGACTTCCCACAATGAGCAGTTCTTG. This encodes CASSLAPRTSHNEQFL.

This clonotype was found many times. The chain is built from TRBV5-1 and TRBJ2-7; 9 bases are a match to TRBD1. The CDR3 contains 14 residues. V trimming: 4 bases; J trimming: 0 bases; junction bases outside the gene matches: 2. The germline V gene encodes CDR1 SGHRS and CDR2 YFSETQ. This CDR3 reads CASSRDRVSYEQYF. For the CDR3, the DNA is TGCGCCAGCAGCCGGGACAGGGTCTCCTACGAGCAGTACTTC.

The sample holds a few counts of this clonotype. This chain links TRBV29-1 with TRBJ2-7; 9 bases map to TRBD2. The CDR3 spans 13 residues. The junction had 3 bases not matched to a gene; V was cut back by 3 bases and J by 3 bases. The germline V gene encodes CDR1 SQVTM and CDR2 ANQGSEA. This chain's CDR3 is CSVESSGNYEQYF. The CDR3 nucleotides are TGCAGCGTTGAGTCTAGCGGGAACTACGAGCAGTACTTC.

The V gene is TRBV15, the J gene TRBJ2-2; TRBD1 matches at 9 bases. CDR3 length: 15 residues. CDR1 LNHNV and CDR2 YYDKDF come from the germline V gene (reference sequence). Trimming cost V 1 base and J 8 bases; bases outside gene matches: 5. CDR3 protein: CATSRAQGARGELFF. CDR3 in DNA: TGTGCCACCAGCAGAGCACAGGGGGCGCGGGGGGAGCTGTTTTTT.

This clonotype has at least ten counts. The rearrangement joins TRBV28 to TRBJ2-1; no clear D gene. Trimming took 3 bases from V and 10 from J, leaving 7 bases between them. Germline lookup yields CDR1 MDHEN and CDR2 SYDVKM. This CDR3 has 11 amino acids. DNA of the CDR3: TGTGCCAGCAGTTTTCGCCTGGAGCAGTTCTTC. Protein: CASSFRLEQFF.

This clonotype was seen only a few times. The chain is built from TRBV7-2 and TRBJ1-5; D unresolved. Germline V gene lookup returns CDR1 SGHTA and CDR2 FQGNSA. This CDR3 is 15 amino acids long. The V and J ends lost 5 bases and 3 bases respectively, with 14 bases between them. CDR3 DNA: TGTGCCAGCAGCCCAGGCTGGGCGGTCAATCAGCCCCAGCATTTT. Protein product: CASSPGWAVNQPQHF.

The chain has TRBV28 and TRBJ2-7; 7 positions match TRBD1. Germline V gene sequence: CDR1 MDHEN, CDR2 SYDVKM. This CDR3 is built from 11 residues. The V segment lost 8 bases and the J segment 2 bases; nucleotides outside the gene matches: 0. The CDR3: CASGTAYEQYF. DNA of the CDR3: TGTGCCAGCGGGACAGCCTACGAGCAGTACTTC.

CDR3 protein: CATSRDRAWNTEAFF. CDR3 DNA: TGTGCCACCAGCAGAGATAGGGCGTGGAACACTGAAGCTTTCTTT. The J gene is TRBJ1-1, the V gene TRBV15; D gene unclear. Germline CDR1 LNHNV, CDR2 YYDKDF (reference sequence). The germline V and J ends were trimmed by 0 bases and 1 base, with 9 bases remaining between them. The CDR3 runs 15 residues.

This rearrangement joins TRBV11-2 to TRBJ1-4, with D perhaps matching TRBD1 (5 bases). V was trimmed by 5 bases and J by 6 bases, leaving 28 bases between them. Germline CDR1 is SGHAT and CDR2 is FQNNGV. CDR3 size: 19 residues. DNA of the CDR3: TGTGCCAGCAGCGGGCGGGACGGATCGACGATCCCGATGTATGAAAAACTGTTTTTT. This codes for CASSGRDGSTIPMYEKLFF.

This clonotype was detected a few times. This sequence joins TRBV19 and TRBJ1-2; D is unresolved. The CDR3 runs to 12 residues. CDR1 is LNHDA, CDR2 SQIVND, per germline (reference sequence). V shed 10 bases and J shed 4 bases, with 13 bases lying between them. The CDR3 loop is CATSRQIYGYTF. CDR3 DNA: TGTGCCACCAGTCGGCAGATCTATGGCTACACCTTC.

The chain recombines TRBV28 with TRBJ2-1; 12 bases are a match to TRBD2. The V gene end was trimmed by 3 bases and the J gene end by 8 bases; junction bases not matched to a gene: 8. CDR3 length: 16 amino acids. Looked up from germline, CDR1 is MDHEN and CDR2 is SYDVKM. The CDR3 DNA reads as TGTGCCAGCAGTTTCCTGCTAGCGGGGGGGAGGGATGAGCAGTTCTTC. This gives the protein CASSFLLAGGRDEQFF.

This clonotype came up many times. The rearrangement links TRBV7-3 to TRBJ1-1; tentative D call: TRBD1 (6 bases). V lost 1 base and J 3 bases, leaving 6 bases between the germline ends. The CDR3 contains 13 residues. The germline CDR1 and CDR2 sequences are SGHTA and FQGTGA. CDR3 nucleotide sequence: TGTGCCAGCAGCTTAAACAGGGACACTGAAGCTTTCTTT. Translated: CASSLNRDTEAFF.